This T cell receptor beta chain was captured by sequencing in a study of molecular identifiers for immune sequencing clone quantification. Study-wide findings and caveats: Underestimation of highly expanded clone sizes could arise where identical TCR molecules share a barcode. Clones of above 20 RNA copies carried over 98% of effector molecules; in naive cells they carried under 1%.

TCRdb re-called the PCR reads through MiXCR, storing one row per CDR3 protein. The sample shows about 70,000 distinct CDR3 sequences, roughly 18% of them seen only once. Only a few counts were recorded for this clonotype. The antigen remains undetermined. V was clipped by 6 bases and J by 1 base, with 12 bases between them. Looked up from germline, CDR1 is MNHNY and CDR2 is SVGAGI (reference sequence). CDR3 length: 14 amino acids. Between roughly 18,000 and 1,100,000 sorted cells, with 10%, 30% or 50% RNA, yielded naive CD8 libraries. Using a CD8+CD4-CCR7+CD45RA+ phenotype, naive CD8 T cells were sorted.

Sequencing used naive CD8+ T cells from blood, with Jurkat cell RNA spiked in. Subset given: FACS-sorted CD8+CD4-CCR7+CD45RA+ naive T cells. The TCR comes from a human donor in good health. Some libraries in this study had Jurkat cell RNA spiked in. V gene TRBV6-6 combines with J gene TRBJ2-5; D unclear. The CDR3 DNA sequence: TGTGCCAGCAGCCCCCCGAACATCCAAGAGACCCAGTACTTC. Translated, it gives CASSPPNIQETQYF.